This note documents a single T cell receptor beta chain sequence. It has no known antigen specificity. Base quality data are lacking; no much larger clone is found one base away. The source of the sample is a study of blood T cell repertoires in COVID-19 (TCRdb year 2020). Concerning the study at large: The collaborator samples originated in the United States, Italy and Spain and spanned the acute and convalescent phases of COVID-19. The samples were drawn from two sources: the first 160 participants of the ongoing ImmuneRACE study, and fewer than 1,500 subjects contributed by 6 global collaborators. Subjects who had been exposed to COVID-19, were actively infected with it, or had recovered from it provided the deeply sampled blood TCRbeta repertoires that made up the dataset. Where available, HLA class I and class II types were taken from metadata supplied by the sample provider and were not determined by assay-based typing. The material from the prospective study consisted of cDNA or gDNA derived from T cells, B-cell-depleted T cells, or PBMCs. A freely available public database, intended as a resource for researchers studying the immune response to SARS-CoV-2, is where the repertoires were released. A de-identified subject ID, COVID-19 status, age in years and sex were almost always included in the sample metadata. Overall study results and their limits: How much clinical and demographic metadata was included differed by source and by participant, and the metadata was provided uncurated.

There are 12 amino acids in the CDR3, from cysteine to phenylalanine inclusive. Only the CDR3 DNA stays, 36 bases, in frame from base 1. CDR1 and CDR2 are drawn from the germline V gene: ENHRY, SYGVKD. The V end loses 5 bases and the J end loses 5 bases, and a stretch of 10 bases separates them. TCRbeta CDR3 regions were amplified from genomic DNA by means of the immunoSEQ Assay, a bias-controlled multiplex PCR. Regarding the original processing steps: Within the assay, amplification of reference gene primers was used to estimate how many nucleated cells each sample contained. To quantify the absolute abundance of each unique TCRbeta CDR3 rearrangement, sequence reads were collapsed and filtered. For each sample, productive Simpson clonality was calculated as the square root of Simpson's diversity index over productive rearrangements. As stored in TCRdb, this immuneACCESS dataset retains in-frame rearrangements with V and J assigned. A fraction of the clones does not appear; measured against another copy, unresolved V genes explain less than half of the discrepancy, and the remainder lacks a known reason. D and trimming come from the DNA, and the V and J calls and clone size come from that table. The sample table contains 100,000 to 150,000 clones; only one count was recorded for 88% of them. The ten top clones hold 6% to 8.5% of the sample.

Whole blood was collected in K2EDTA tubes by collaborating institutions according to the institutions' own protocols. For TCRbeta analysis, collaborator samples were shipped as frozen whole blood, as isolated PBMCs, or as DNA extracted from either sample type. The chain couples TRBV10-3 to TRBJ2-7; a tentative D call is TRBD2 (5 bases match). The specimen was peripheral blood. The TCR originated in a man aged 45-65 years with acute or convalescent COVID-19. In nucleotides, the sequence is TGTGCCATCAGTTCGGACTTGGACGAGCAGTACTTC. This yields the protein CAISSDLDEQYF.